Each of the 30 T cell receptor beta chains below was sequenced from the same sample in a study of CD8 T cells in ankylosing spondylitis. Via MiXCR, TCRdb re-called the 5' RACE reads, giving one row per CDR3 protein. The sample holds about 200,000 distinct CDR3 sequences, roughly 25% seen once. Material: blood, either unsorted or a sorted T cell fraction (not recorded which). These receptors all stem from a male donor with ankylosing spondylitis or in good health (not recorded which).

The table lists this clonotype with many counts. The rearrangement links TRBV28 to TRBJ2-3, with D hard to call. Trimming removed 5 bases from V and 3 bases from J, with 6 bases in between. Germline CDR1 and CDR2: MDHEN and SYDVKM. This CDR3 is built from 12 residues. The CDR3 DNA reads TGTGCCAGCAGTCCCCCTACAGATACGCAGTATTTT. It specifies CASSPPTDTQYF.

The V call is TRBV12-3 or TRBV12-4, the J call TRBJ2-3; D is unclear. This CDR3 is 12 amino acids long. Trimming removed 6 bases from V and 2 bases from J, with 6 bases in between. CDR3 region: CASSRNTDTQYF. CDR3 DNA sequence: TGTGCCAGCAGCCGTAACACAGATACGCAGTATTTT.

This clonotype was recorded at least ten times. Here the CDR3 DNA reads TGCAGTGCGACATGGGGGGCTGACGGGGAGCTGTTTTTT. This translates into CSATWGADGELFF. V usage is TRBV20-1 and J usage is TRBJ2-2; D could derive from TRBD1 or TRBD2 (6 bases each). This CDR3 contains 13 residues. V shed 6 bases and J shed 7 bases, with 15 bases lying between them. Germline V gives CDR1 DFQATT, CDR2 SNEGSKA (reference sequence).

This clonotype was seen only once. This chain connects TRBV20-1 to TRBJ2-7; tentative D call: TRBD2 (5 bases). There are 16 residues in the CDR3. Trimming took 1 base from V and 0 from J, leaving 16 bases between them. Germline assignment: CDR1 DFQATT and CDR2 SNEGSKA (reference sequence). The DNA of the CDR3 is TGCAGTGCTAGAGGGCCGGAGGCAGGTAGCTCCTACGAGCAGTACTTC. This sequence encodes CSARGPEAGSSYEQYF.

The chain carries TRBV20-1 and TRBJ1-2; 8 positions agree with TRBD1. J was trimmed by 1 base and V by 5 bases; bases with no gene match: 9. The CDR3 loop spans 15 amino acids. Germline V CDR1 and CDR2: DFQATT, SNEGSKA (reference sequence). CDR3 region: CSARPRTGSNYGYTF. The CDR3 region has the DNA TGCAGTGCTCGTCCGCGGACAGGGAGTAACTATGGCTACACCTTC.

A single count supports this clonotype. The genes are TRBV30 and TRBJ1-5; D possibly corresponds to TRBD1 (5 bases). Germline CDR1 and CDR2: GTSNPN and SVGIG (reference sequence). Trimming stripped 0 bases from V and 6 bases from J, with 9 bases between. CDR3 length: 13 amino acids. The CDR3, as DNA: TGTGCCTGGAGTGTTCCTGGGACTCAGCCCCAGCATTTT. Amino acids: CAWSVPGTQPQHF.

This clonotype has a handful of counts. A much larger clone lies a single base off, so this may be a read error. The J gene is TRBJ2-1, the V gene TRBV20-1, with a weak D call TRBD2 (6 bases). Germline CDR1 reads DFQATT; CDR2 reads SNEGSKA (reference sequence). The CDR3 runs to 11 residues. V lost 8 bases and J 6 bases, leaving 11 bases between the germline ends. CDR3 nucleotides: TGCAGTCCCGCTAGCGCCAATGAGCAGTTCTTC. Translation gives CSPASANEQFF.

This clonotype occurred many times. The chain links TRBV7-3 to TRBJ2-2; the D gene is possibly TRBD2 (6 bases). Germline values: CDR1 SGHTA, CDR2 FQGTGA. V was shortened by 5 bases and J by 5 bases, with 12 bases between the two germline ends. The CDR3 runs to 14 residues. CDR3 DNA: TGTGCCAGCAGCCTGGGGGGATGGACCGGGGAGCTGTTTTTT. It is translated as CASSLGGWTGELFF. The full variable domain, rest sourced from reference TRBV7-3 and TRBJ2-2, is GAGVSQTPSNKVTEKGKYVELRCDPISGHTALYWYRQSLGQGPEFLIYFQGTGAADDSGLPNDRFFAVRPEGSVSTLKIQRTERGDSAVYLCASSLGGWTGELFFGEGSRLTVL.

This rearrangement joins TRBV20-1 to TRBJ2-1; TRBD2 matches at 12 bases. Trimming took 5 bases from V and 6 from J; bases not matched to a gene: 5. CDR1 is DFQATT, CDR2 SNEGSKA, per germline (reference sequence). This CDR3 region has 14 residues. The CDR3 loop is CSAALAGGSNEQFF. The CDR3 DNA is TGCAGTGCTGCACTAGCGGGAGGAAGCAATGAGCAGTTCTTC.

This clonotype was seen ten or more times. The rearrangement links TRBV13 to TRBJ2-1, with 13 bases fitting TRBD2. Germline loops: CDR1 PRHDT, CDR2 FYEKMQ (reference sequence). V dropped 5 bases and J dropped 1; count of bases not matched to a gene: 20. The length of the CDR3 is 22 residues. The DNA of the CDR3 is TGTGCCAGCAGCAAAATAGGGCCCAGGACTAGCGGGAGAGGGAGTTCCTACAATGAGCAGTTCTTC. Translated: CASSKIGPRTSGRGSSYNEQFF.

This clonotype was found many times. The J gene is TRBJ2-4, the V gene TRBV5-5; 8 bases are a match to TRBD2. Germline CDR1 reads SGHKS; CDR2 reads YYEKEE (reference sequence). V lost 4 bases, J lost 9 bases, and 9 bases stayed unmatched. This CDR3 spans 14 amino acids. In DNA, the CDR3 is TGTGCCAGCAGCCCACGGACTAGCCTTGCCATTCAGTACTTC. Translating gives CASSPRTSLAIQYF.

J is TRBJ1-6 and V is TRBV20-1, with D unclear. CDR3 length equals 12 residues. V lost 6 bases and J lost 5, with 8 bases in between. Germline CDR1 is DFQATT and CDR2 is SNEGSKA (reference sequence). CDR3 in DNA: TGCAGTGCGGCCCAGGATAATTCACCCCTCCACTTT. This codes for CSAAQDNSPLHF.

Many counts were recorded for this clonotype. This rearrangement joins TRBV5-1 to TRBJ2-1; weak D call: TRBD2 (5 bases). V was clipped by 3 bases and J by 7 bases, with 14 bases between them. The germline CDR1 and CDR2 sequences are SGHRS and YFSETQ. The CDR3 runs to 14 residues. The CDR3 sequence: CASSSPGLGNEQFF. As DNA, the CDR3 is TGCGCCAGCAGCTCCCCGGGATTAGGGAATGAGCAGTTCTTC.

The genes are TRBV20-1 and TRBJ2-1; D not resolved. Germline values: CDR1 DFQATT, CDR2 SNEGSKA (reference sequence). The CDR3 totals 11 residues. Trimming shortened V by 6 bases and J by 9 bases, and 12 bases separated the two germline ends. Here the CDR3 DNA reads TGCAGTGCGCAGGCTAGGTTTGAGCAGTTCTTC. It encodes CSAQARFEQFF.

This clonotype showed up just a few times. This chain links TRBV5-6 with TRBJ1-1; the D is unclear. The CDR3 runs 15 residues. Between the trimmed V and J ends, which lost 0 bases and 0 bases, there was a span of 9 bases. CDR1 SGHDT and CDR2 YYEEEE come from the germline V gene. CDR3 protein: CASSLGARVNTEAFF. Written as DNA, the CDR3 is TGTGCCAGCAGCTTGGGGGCTCGGGTGAACACTGAAGCTTTCTTT.

This clonotype was detected only a few times. This chain uses TRBV12-3 or TRBV12-4 with TRBJ2-3; the D call may be TRBD1 or TRBD2 (5 bases each). This CDR3 is 16 amino acids long. The V end lost 4 bases, the J end lost 4 bases, and 18 bases lay between the germline ends. The CDR3: CASSSGSLGPSDTQYF. In DNA form, the CDR3 reads TGTGCCAGCAGTTCGGGCAGCCTGGGACCGTCAGATACGCAGTATTTT.

This clonotype was recorded many times. V usage is TRBV12-3 or TRBV12-4 and J usage is TRBJ2-3; 10 bases match TRBD2. The trim removed 2 bases at V and 3 bases at J, leaving 11 bases unmatched. The CDR3 length is 18 residues. CDR3 DNA: TGTGCCAGCAGTTTATATGTCCTAGCGGGAGAGGGAACAGATACGCAGTATTTT. Translation: CASSLYVLAGEGTDTQYF.

This clonotype was counted at least ten times. The chain couples TRBV20-1 to TRBJ1-1; 7 nucleotides align to TRBD1. V dropped 4 bases and J dropped 5; count of bases not matched to a gene: 4. Germline V gene data show CDR1 as DFQATT and CDR2 as SNEGSKA (reference sequence). This CDR3 is built from 12 residues. CDR3 DNA: TGCAGTGCTAACAGGGGTTGGACTGAAGCTTTCTTT. It codes for CSANRGWTEAFF.

The V call is TRBV10-3, the J call TRBJ2-1; 7 bases line up with TRBD1. Per the germline V gene, CDR1 is ENHRY and CDR2 is SYGVKD. The CDR3 spans 12 residues. After removal of 10 bases from V and 6 bases from J, the junction contained 6 bases not matched to a gene. This CDR3 reads CATGDRANEQFF. CDR3 sequence (DNA): TGTGCCACCGGAGACAGGGCCAATGAGCAGTTCTTC.

The CDR3 region is CASSLQENYGYTF. CDR3 DNA sequence: TGTGCCAGCAGTTTACAGGAAAACTATGGCTACACCTTC. This rearrangement joins TRBV28 to TRBJ1-2, with D hard to call. Trimming pared 2 bases from V and 2 bases from J, leaving 6 bases between. The CDR3 sequence is 13 residues long. The germline gives CDR1 MDHEN, CDR2 SYDVKM.

The CDR3 is CATSDAHSGYNEQFF. CDR3 sequence (DNA): TGTGCCACCAGTGATGCCCACTCAGGGTACAATGAGCAGTTCTTC. The chain employs TRBV24-1 and TRBJ2-1; maybe TRBD1 (5 bases). V was cut by 3 bases and J by 4 bases, with 12 bases left in between. The CDR3 length is 15 residues. Germline V gene sequence: CDR1 KGHDR, CDR2 SFDVKD.

This clonotype was seen many times. The chain joins TRBV6-1 to TRBJ2-1; 7 bases fit TRBD2. Germline CDR1 MNHNS, CDR2 SASEGT. The V segment lost 5 bases and the J segment 9 bases; nucleotides outside the gene matches: 13. The CDR3 consists of 15 residues. The CDR3 nucleotides are TGTGCCAGCAGTACCCTGGGCGGGAGCAGCAGTGAGCAGTTCTTC. It translates to CASSTLGGSSSEQFF.

Ten or more counts support this clonotype. This rearrangement joins TRBV2 to TRBJ1-4; D uncertain. Germline V gives CDR1 SNHLY, CDR2 FYNNEI. This CDR3 has 14 residues. V was trimmed by 3 bases and J by 0 bases, leaving 5 bases between them. The CDR3 region has the DNA TGTGCCAGCAGTGATTCAGCAACTAATGAAAAACTGTTTTTT. This gives the protein CASSDSATNEKLFF.

In its sample, this clonotype was seen many times. This sequence joins TRBV9 and TRBJ2-3; D not certain. The germline V and J ends were trimmed by 3 bases and 0 bases, with 11 bases remaining between them. Germline V lookup: CDR1 SGDLS, CDR2 YYNGEE. The CDR3 has 15 amino acids. The CDR3, as DNA: TGTGCCAGCAGCGGGGCCCCCAGGAGCACAGATACGCAGTATTTT. Translation gives CASSGAPRSTDTQYF.

At least ten counts were recorded for this clonotype. The chain employs TRBV20-1 and TRBJ2-5; D unclear. Germline V gene data show CDR1 as DFQATT and CDR2 as SNEGSKA (reference sequence). This CDR3 spans 12 amino acids. The DNA of the CDR3 is TGCTCGACACCCCATAATAGGTGGGCCCAGTACTTC. It is translated as CSTPHNRWAQYF.

V is TRBV4-2 and J is TRBJ2-2, with 11 bases matching TRBD2. Germline V gene data show CDR1 as LGHNA and CDR2 as YNFKEQ. The ends lost 10 bases at V and 10 bases at J; junction bases unmatched: 14. The CDR3 consists of 15 residues. DNA for the CDR3: TGTGCCACCTCGGGGAATAGCGGGAGGGCCGAGGAGCTGTTTTTT. This gives the protein CATSGNSGRAEELFF.

This clonotype showed up many times. The genes are TRBV20-1 and TRBJ2-3; 10 bases agree with TRBD2. Germline V gene data show CDR1 as DFQATT and CDR2 as SNEGSKA (reference sequence). The CDR3 has 18 residues. Losses at the gene ends were 5 bases for V and 0 bases for J; bases not matched to a gene: 14. The CDR3 loop reads CSAANLAGVGLSTDTQYF. The CDR3 bases are TGCAGTGCTGCGAACCTAGCGGGAGTGGGTCTAAGCACAGATACGCAGTATTTT.

The chain is built from TRBV6-1 and TRBJ2-3, with 9 bases aligning to TRBD2. Losses at the gene ends were 6 bases for V and 1 base for J; bases not matched to a gene: 5. The CDR3 is 15 amino acids. Germline V gene lookup returns CDR1 MNHNS and CDR2 SASEGT. CDR3: CASRTIAGGTDTQYF. The CDR3 DNA reads TGTGCCAGCAGAACAATAGCGGGGGGCACAGATACGCAGTATTTT.

As concerns this clonotype: Being one base from a much bigger clone, this may be a read error. This chain joins TRBV29-1 and TRBJ2-5; a weak D match, TRBD2 (6 bases). The CDR3 length is 13 residues. Germline V gene data show CDR1 as SQVTM and CDR2 as ANQGSEA. The CDR3 spells CSVEREPQETHYF. CDR3 sequence (DNA): TGCAGCGTTGAGCGGGAACCCCAAGAGACCCACTACTTC.

The V gene is TRBV6-5, the J gene TRBJ1-6, with 7 bases aligning to TRBD1. Per germline, CDR1 MNHEY and CDR2 SVGAGI. J lost 10 bases, V lost 3 bases, and 6 bases had no gene match. The CDR3 runs to 14 residues. The CDR3 bases are TGTGCCAGCAGTTATAGACAGGGCGAATCACCCCTCCACTTT. Translating gives CASSYRQGESPLHF.